The clone carrying this TCR beta chain has only a few counts. Its specificity is not known. The authors reverse transcribed all of the isolated RNA, so sequencing captured expressed TCRB transcripts. Sequenced by immunoSEQ multiplex PCR; TCRdb stores in-frame clones only, minus some. The sample has 350,000 to 450,000 clones; 10% to 15% are singletons. This sample was taken from a study of beta chain features in type 1 diabetes. The CDR3 is 15 residues long. Germline CDR1 is SEHNR and CDR2 is FQNEAQ (reference sequence). Trimming removed 3 bases from V and 0 bases from J; junction bases left unmatched: 5. Study-wide points: People with Type 1 diabetes carried modestly yet significantly shorter TCRB CDR3s in all four CD4+ subsets.

The rearrangement joins TRBV7-9 to TRBJ2-7; 7 bases are shared with TRBD2. This TCR was recovered from a woman aged 18-35 years with type 1 diabetes. Sequences were obtained from naive CD4+ T cells from blood. The CDR3 region is CASSLGGWTSYEQYF. The CDR3 DNA reads TGTGCCAGCAGCTTGGGGGGGTGGACCTCCTACGAGCAGTACTTC.